Listed below are T cell receptor delta chains from one sample, sequenced in a study of Vδ1+ human thymocytes. TCRdb re-processed the multiplex PCR reads using CATT. The sample records some 55,000 delta-chain clones, approximately 15% being singletons. Sequenced material: Vdelta1+ gamma-delta thymocytes from the thymus. The receptor source for this set is a boy under two years old who had congenital heart surgery. Each CDR3 is given with its conserved first and last residue. Fields, in order: D gene, clone size, J gene, V gene, CDR3 protein, CDR3 DNA. D genes are given only for firm matches. The size field is filled for only some rows; it gives once, few, many or a size class.

d_gene: TRDD3; abundance: .; j_gene: TRDJ1; v_gene: TRDV1; CDR3aa: CALGEPRLGDTSTYTDKLIF; CDR3nt: TGTGCTCTTGGGGAACCAAGGCTGGGGGATACGTCGACTTACACCGATAAACTCATCTTT
d_gene: .; abundance: .; j_gene: TRDJ1; v_gene: TRDV1; CDR3aa: CALGERLIPYPGDKLIF; CDR3nt: TGTGCTCTTGGGGAAAGGCTCATTCCGTACCCGGGCGATAAACTCATCTTT
d_gene: TRDD3; abundance: few; j_gene: TRDJ1; v_gene: TRDV1; CDR3aa: CALALRARIRWTDKLIF; CDR3nt: TGTGCTCTTGCCCTACGTGCCAGGATACGATGGACCGATAAACTCATCTTT
d_gene: TRDD2; abundance: .; j_gene: TRDJ1; v_gene: TRDV1; CDR3aa: CALGDTSAFLHYSRTDKLIF; CDR3nt: TGTGCTCTTGGGGACACCTCGGCCTTCCTACACTACTCCCGTACCGATAAACTCATCTTT
d_gene: .; abundance: .; j_gene: TRDJ1; v_gene: TRDV1; CDR3aa: CALGEGTQNSYTDKLIF; CDR3nt: TGTGCTCTTGGGGAAGGAACCCAAAACTCGTACACCGATAAACTCATCTTT
d_gene: TRDD3; abundance: .; j_gene: TRDJ1; v_gene: TRDV1; CDR3aa: CALGGRPTNKMTGGSYTDKLIF; CDR3nt: TGTGCTCTTGGGGGCCGCCCTACGAACAAAATGACTGGGGGTTCGTACACCGATAAACTCATCTTT
d_gene: TRDD3; abundance: few; j_gene: TRDJ2; v_gene: TRDV1; CDR3aa: CALGELPTSTGGYYMLGILTAQLFF; CDR3nt: TGTGCTCTTGGGGAACTTCCTACTAGTACTGGGGGATACTATATGCTTGGGATTTTGACAGCACAACTCTTCTTT
d_gene: TRDD2; abundance: .; j_gene: TRDJ1; v_gene: TRDV1; CDR3aa: CALGELPSYHRYWGPYTDKLIF; CDR3nt: TGTGCTCTTGGGGAACTTCCTTCCTACCACCGCTACTGGGGACCCTACACCGATAAACTCATCTTT
d_gene: .; abundance: few; j_gene: TRDJ1; v_gene: TRDV2; CDR3aa: CACEGFKLIF; CDR3nt: TGTGCCTGTGAGGGGTTTAAACTCATCTTT
d_gene: TRDD3; abundance: .; j_gene: TRDJ1; v_gene: TRDV1; CDR3aa: CALMQGDSYWGIRLYTDKLIF; CDR3nt: TGTGCTCTTATGCAAGGGGATTCGTACTGGGGGATTCGTTTGTACACCGATAAACTCATCTTT
d_gene: .; abundance: .; j_gene: TRDJ1; v_gene: TRDV1; CDR3aa: CALGKTSYASGEYPKLIF; CDR3nt: TGTGCTCTTGGGAAGACCTCCTACGCCTCTGGGGAGTACCCAAAACTCATCTTT
d_gene: TRDD3; abundance: .; j_gene: TRDJ1; v_gene: TRDV1; CDR3aa: CALGELEILGWGIDAKLIF; CDR3nt: TGTGCTCTTGGGGAACTCGAAATCCTAGGCTGGGGGATTGATGCTAAACTCATCTTT
d_gene: .; abundance: few; j_gene: TRDJ1; v_gene: TRDV1; CDR3aa: CALGKGRWQYTDKLIF; CDR3nt: TGTGCTCTTGGGAAAGGAAGATGGCAGTACACCGATAAACTCATCTTT
d_gene: TRDD3; abundance: few; j_gene: TRDJ1; v_gene: TRDV2; CDR3aa: CACDTGSYWGSPYTDKLIF; CDR3nt: TGTGCCTGTGACACCGGTTCTTACTGGGGGTCGCCGTACACCGATAAACTCATCTTT
d_gene: TRDD3; abundance: .; j_gene: TRDJ1; v_gene: TRDV1; CDR3aa: CALGEITGAMYWGIPYTDKLIF; CDR3nt: TGTGCTCTTGGGGAAATAACCGGGGCCATGTACTGGGGGATACCGTACACCGATAAACTCATCTTT
d_gene: TRDD3; abundance: few; j_gene: TRDJ1; v_gene: TRDV1; CDR3aa: CALPHGDTGTASTDKLIF; CDR3nt: TGTGCTCTTCCCCATGGGGATACCGGAACGGCGTCCACCGATAAACTCATCTTT
d_gene: TRDD3; abundance: .; j_gene: TRDJ1; v_gene: TRDV1; CDR3aa: CALGPWGILADKLIF; CDR3nt: TGTGCTCTTGGGCCTTGGGGGATACTCGCCGATAAACTCATCTTT
d_gene: .; abundance: .; j_gene: TRDJ2; v_gene: TRDV1; CDR3aa: CALGEPTLIRSLGSLTAQLFF; CDR3nt: TGTGCTCTTGGGGAACCGACCCTTATTCGGTCTCTGGGGTCTTTGACAGCACAACTCTTCTTT
d_gene: TRDD3; abundance: .; j_gene: TRDJ1; v_gene: TRDV1; CDR3aa: CALGEWGTLDTDKLIF; CDR3nt: TGTGCTCTTGGGGAATGGGGGACCCTTGACACCGATAAACTCATCTTT
d_gene: .; abundance: .; j_gene: TRDJ1; v_gene: TRDV1; CDR3aa: CALGFVLPTYGKGKLIF; CDR3nt: TGTGCTCTTGGGTTCGTTCTTCCCACGTACGGGAAAGGGAAACTCATCTTT
d_gene: .; abundance: .; j_gene: TRDJ1; v_gene: TRDV2; CDR3aa: CACDTVQDPYTDKLIF; CDR3nt: TGTGCCTGTGACACTGTCCAGGATCCGTACACCGATAAACTCATCTTT
d_gene: TRDD3; abundance: few; j_gene: TRDJ1; v_gene: TRDV1; CDR3aa: CALGEHLWGTSTDKLIF; CDR3nt: TGTGCTCTTGGGGAACATCTCTGGGGGACCTCCACCGATAAACTCATCTTT
d_gene: TRDD3; abundance: .; j_gene: TRDJ1; v_gene: TRDV1; CDR3aa: CALGELLPIYGGYALGTDKLIF; CDR3nt: TGTGCTCTTGGGGAACTCCTTCCCATCTATGGGGGATACGCTCTTGGGACCGATAAACTCATCTTT
d_gene: TRDD3; abundance: few; j_gene: TRDJ1; v_gene: TRAV29/DV5; CDR3aa: CAATKFLLKRNWGILPAKLIF; CDR3nt: TGTGCAGCAACCAAATTCCTCCTGAAGAGAAACTGGGGGATACTCCCGGCTAAACTCATCTTT
d_gene: TRDD3; abundance: few; j_gene: TRDJ1; v_gene: TRDV1; CDR3aa: CALGVPWSSSHWGIWDTDKLIF; CDR3nt: TGTGCTCTTGGGGTTCCTTGGTCCAGCTCCCACTGGGGGATATGGGACACCGATAAACTCATCTTT
d_gene: TRDD3; abundance: .; j_gene: TRDJ1; v_gene: TRDV1; CDR3aa: CALGDQSGLRDWGIPYTDKLIF; CDR3nt: TGTGCTCTTGGGGACCAGTCCGGCCTTCGGGACTGGGGGATCCCGTACACCGATAAACTCATCTTT
d_gene: TRDD3; abundance: .; j_gene: TRDJ1; v_gene: TRDV1; CDR3aa: CALGLHWGIRVRYTDKLIF; CDR3nt: TGTGCTCTTGGGTTACACTGGGGGATACGGGTTCGGTACACCGATAAACTCATCTTT
d_gene: .; abundance: .; j_gene: TRDJ1; v_gene: TRDV1; CDR3aa: CALGELTSLGRGTDKLIF; CDR3nt: TGTGCTCTTGGGGAACTTACGTCCCTGGGGCGGGGAACCGATAAACTCATCTTT
d_gene: TRDD3; abundance: few; j_gene: TRDJ1; v_gene: TRDV1; CDR3aa: CALGEPRFLGDTDKLIF; CDR3nt: TGTGCTCTTGGGGAACCCCGCTTCCTGGGGGATACTGATAAACTCATCTTT
d_gene: TRDD3; abundance: .; j_gene: TRDJ1; v_gene: TRDV2; CDR3aa: CACDTPLGDTSTDKLIF; CDR3nt: TGTGCCTGTGACACTCCCCTGGGGGATACCTCCACCGATAAACTCATCTTT
d_gene: .; abundance: few; j_gene: TRDJ1; v_gene: TRDV1; CDR3aa: CALGELWGVGTDKLIF; CDR3nt: TGTGCTCTTGGGGAACTTTGGGGGGTTGGCACCGATAAACTCATCTTT
d_gene: .; abundance: few; j_gene: TRDJ1; v_gene: TRDV1; CDR3aa: CALGRPSYTDKLIF; CDR3nt: TGTGCTCTTGGGCGGCCGTCGTACACCGATAAACTCATCTTT
d_gene: .; abundance: .; j_gene: TRDJ1; v_gene: TRDV1; CDR3aa: CALGDLPKYWGYDKLIF; CDR3nt: TGTGCTCTTGGGGACCTTCCTAAGTACTGGGGCTACGATAAACTCATCTTT
d_gene: .; abundance: few; j_gene: TRDJ1; v_gene: TRDV1; CDR3aa: CALGETPVKTDKLIF; CDR3nt: TGTGCTCTTGGGGAAACTCCGGTGAAGACCGATAAACTCATCTTT
d_gene: TRDD3; abundance: .; j_gene: TRDJ1; v_gene: TRDV1; CDR3aa: CALGESSHSFTGDTRTDKLIF; CDR3nt: TGTGCTCTTGGGGAATCTTCCCACAGCTTTACTGGGGATACGCGGACCGATAAACTCATCTTT
d_gene: TRDD3; abundance: few; j_gene: TRDJ1; v_gene: TRDV1; CDR3aa: CALGEGLSKGDKWNKLIF; CDR3nt: TGTGCTCTTGGGGAAGGGCTTTCCAAGGGGGATAAATGGAATAAACTCATCTTT
d_gene: TRDD3; abundance: few; j_gene: TRDJ1; v_gene: TRDV1; CDR3aa: CALGELSDPGVLGGTNKLIF; CDR3nt: TGTGCTCTTGGGGAACTAAGTGACCCCGGTGTACTGGGGGGCACCAATAAACTCATCTTT
d_gene: .; abundance: few; j_gene: TRDJ1; v_gene: TRDV1; CDR3aa: CALGELVPNTTILGRPQWYTDKLIF; CDR3nt: TGTGCTCTTGGGGAACTAGTTCCGAACACGACGATTCTGGGACGTCCCCAATGGTACACCGATAAACTCATCTTT
d_gene: TRDD3; abundance: few; j_gene: TRDJ1; v_gene: TRDV1; CDR3aa: CALGERSYEFIWGIRTYTDKLIF; CDR3nt: TGTGCTCTTGGGGAACGGAGCTACGAATTCATCTGGGGGATACGCACGTACACCGATAAACTCATCTTT
d_gene: TRDD3; abundance: .; j_gene: TRDJ1; v_gene: TRDV1; CDR3aa: CALGGPNPDPGGTDKLIF; CDR3nt: TGTGCTCTTGGGGGCCCAAACCCCGACCCTGGGGGAACCGATAAACTCATCTTT
d_gene: .; abundance: .; j_gene: TRDJ1; v_gene: TRDV1; CDR3aa: CALGELYLRHLRTDKLIF; CDR3nt: TGTGCTCTTGGGGAACTATACCTTCGTCACCTCCGGACCGATAAACTCATCTTT
d_gene: TRDD3; abundance: few; j_gene: TRDJ1; v_gene: TRDV1; CDR3aa: CALGEQSLPTIIRYWGIPGTDKLIF; CDR3nt: TGTGCTCTTGGGGAACAATCACTTCCTACGATTATTCGGTACTGGGGGATACCCGGCACTGATAAACTCATCTTT
d_gene: TRDD3; abundance: few; j_gene: TRDJ1; v_gene: TRAV29/DV5; CDR3aa: CAARLDSYAHLTGGSRTDKLIF; CDR3nt: TGTGCAGCAAGACTTGATTCCTACGCACACCTCACTGGGGGATCTCGCACCGATAAACTCATCTTT
d_gene: TRDD3; abundance: .; j_gene: TRDJ1; v_gene: TRDV1; CDR3aa: CALGERLPLVLGGWLIF; CDR3nt: TGTGCTCTTGGGGAACGGCTTCCCCTTGTACTGGGGGGTTGGCTCATCTTT
d_gene: .; abundance: many; j_gene: TRDJ1; v_gene: TRDV2; CDR3aa: CACDTERSNNTDKLIF; CDR3nt: TGTGCCTGTGACACCGAACGGTCCAATAACACCGATAAACTCATCTTT
d_gene: TRDD3; abundance: .; j_gene: TRDJ1; v_gene: TRDV1; CDR3aa: CALGEQLPTGGYIADKHIF; CDR3nt: TGTGCTCTTGGGGAGCAGCTTCCTACTGGGGGATATATCGCCGATAAACACATCTTT
d_gene: .; abundance: few; j_gene: TRDJ1; v_gene: TRDV1; CDR3aa: CALGDRPPSLGPRRLIF; CDR3nt: TGTGCTCTTGGGGATCGTCCTCCGTCACTGGGTCCCCGTCGGCTCATCTTT
d_gene: TRDD3; abundance: .; j_gene: TRDJ1; v_gene: TRDV1; CDR3aa: CALGGCLSYTGGSWRADKLIF; CDR3nt: TGTGCTCTTGGGGGCTGCCTTTCCTATACTGGGGGATCATGGAGGGCCGATAAACTCATCTTT
d_gene: TRDD3; abundance: .; j_gene: TRDJ1; v_gene: TRDV1; CDR3aa: CALGIPLRTGGWTDKLIF; CDR3nt: TGTGCTCTTGGGATCCCGTTGCGTACTGGGGGGTGGACCGATAAACTCATCTTT
d_gene: TRDD3; abundance: .; j_gene: TRDJ1; v_gene: TRDV1; CDR3aa: CALGELRPYPLGDTGTDKLIF; CDR3nt: TGTGCTCTTGGGGAACTAAGACCCTACCCCCTGGGGGATACGGGCACCGATAAACTCATCTTT
d_gene: TRDD3; abundance: few; j_gene: TRDJ1; v_gene: TRDV1; CDR3aa: CALGELTTGGYCTDKLIF; CDR3nt: TGTGCTCTTGGGGAACTCACAACTGGGGGATACTGCACCGATAAACTCATCTTT
d_gene: .; abundance: .; j_gene: TRDJ1; v_gene: TRDV1; CDR3aa: CAFGERPGDTRCDKLIF; CDR3nt: TGTGCTTTTGGGGAAAGGCCCGGAGACACCCGGTGCGATAAACTCATCTTT
d_gene: TRDD2; abundance: few; j_gene: TRDJ1; v_gene: TRDV1; CDR3aa: CALGTGLPTLAADDKLIF; CDR3nt: TGTGCTCTTGGGACAGGCCTTCCTACGTTGGCGGCCGACGATAAACTCATCTTT
d_gene: TRDD3; abundance: .; j_gene: TRDJ1; v_gene: TRDV1; CDR3aa: CALGELGPPCTGGYAGADKLIF; CDR3nt: TGTGCTCTTGGGGAACTAGGACCTCCCTGTACTGGGGGATACGCGGGTGCCGATAAACTCATCTTT
d_gene: TRDD3; abundance: .; j_gene: TRDJ1; v_gene: TRDV1; CDR3aa: CALGGPPYWGILPDKLIF; CDR3nt: TGTGCTCTTGGGGGGCCACCTTACTGGGGGATACTGCCCGATAAACTCATCTTT